The clone carrying this T cell receptor (beta chain) was observed a handful of times. Its antigen is currently unknown. The second PCR ran about 6 to 12 cycles with a sample-barcoded 5' primer and J-beta primers. All cDNA molecules were each tagged by a template-switch adaptor with 12 random nucleotides. Every sample returned 2.5 million or more CDR3-containing paired-end reads. TCRdb ran MiXCR on the 5' RACE reads and lists one entry per CDR3 protein. The sample lists 1,500,000 or so distinct CDR3 sequences, about 45% occurring once. The data are from a study of blood T cells in healthy people across ages. Findings and limits, study-wide: Whereas aged donors had fewer naive CD4+ cells, long-lived donors had more of them and higher diversity. It was not known whether donors were CMV positive (a possible confounder of expanded clonotype changes).

V gave up 4 bases and J gave up 7 bases; unmatched junction bases: 15. Germline CDR1 and CDR2: LGHDT and YNNKEL (reference sequence). The CDR3 totals 16 residues. The J gene is TRBJ1-2, the V gene TRBV3-1; 7 bases align to TRBD1. This sequence was found in a woman between 18 and 29 years old in good health. Input material: blood. CDR3 protein: CASSPLGTRGGSGYTF. CDR3 bases: TGTGCCAGCAGCCCCCTGGGGACCAGGGGGGGCTCTGGCTACACCTTC.